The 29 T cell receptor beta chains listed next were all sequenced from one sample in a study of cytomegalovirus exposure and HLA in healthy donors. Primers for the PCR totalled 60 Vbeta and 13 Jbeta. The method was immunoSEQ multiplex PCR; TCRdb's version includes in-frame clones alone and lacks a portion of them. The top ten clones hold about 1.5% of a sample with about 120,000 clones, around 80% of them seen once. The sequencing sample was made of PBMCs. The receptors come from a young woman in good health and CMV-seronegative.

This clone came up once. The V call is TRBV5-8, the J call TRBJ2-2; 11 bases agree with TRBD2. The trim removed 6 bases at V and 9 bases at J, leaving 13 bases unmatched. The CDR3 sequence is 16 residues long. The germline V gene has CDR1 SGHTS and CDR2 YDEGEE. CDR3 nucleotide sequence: TGTGCCAGCAAATTTTTTAGCGGGAGGGCCTTCCGGGAGCTGTTTTTT. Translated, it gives CASKFFSGRAFRELFF.

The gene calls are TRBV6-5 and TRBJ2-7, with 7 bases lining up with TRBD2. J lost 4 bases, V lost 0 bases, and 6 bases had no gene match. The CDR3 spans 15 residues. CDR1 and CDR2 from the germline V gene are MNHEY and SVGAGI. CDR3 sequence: CASSYSGGSGYEQYF. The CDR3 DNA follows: TGTGCCAGCAGTTACTCGGGCGGGAGTGGGTACGAGCAGTACTTC.

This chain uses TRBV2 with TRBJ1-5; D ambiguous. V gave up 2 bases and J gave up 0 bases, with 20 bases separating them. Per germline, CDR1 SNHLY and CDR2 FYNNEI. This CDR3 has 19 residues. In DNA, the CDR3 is TGTGCCAGCAGTGAATGGGGAAAACTCAGGAGGAGTAGCAATCAGCCCCAGCATTTT. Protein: CASSEWGKLRRSSNQPQHF.

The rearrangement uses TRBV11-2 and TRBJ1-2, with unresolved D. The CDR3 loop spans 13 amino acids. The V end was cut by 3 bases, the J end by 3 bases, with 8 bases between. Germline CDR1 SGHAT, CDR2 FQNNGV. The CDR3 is CASSLQRDYGYTF. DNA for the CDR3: TGTGCCAGCAGCTTGCAGCGGGACTATGGCTACACCTTC.

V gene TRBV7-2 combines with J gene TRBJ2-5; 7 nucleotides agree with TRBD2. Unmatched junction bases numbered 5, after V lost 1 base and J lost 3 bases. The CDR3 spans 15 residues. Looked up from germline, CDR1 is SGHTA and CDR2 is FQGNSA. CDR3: CASSLGPAGKETQYF. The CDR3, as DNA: TGTGCCAGCAGCTTAGGGCCAGCGGGAAAAGAGACCCAGTACTTC.

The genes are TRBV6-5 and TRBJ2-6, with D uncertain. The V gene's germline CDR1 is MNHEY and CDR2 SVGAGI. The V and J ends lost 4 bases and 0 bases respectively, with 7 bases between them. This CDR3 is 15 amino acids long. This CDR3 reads CASSSRVSGANVLTF. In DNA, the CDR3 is TGTGCCAGCAGTTCCCGTGTCTCTGGGGCCAACGTCCTGACTTTC.

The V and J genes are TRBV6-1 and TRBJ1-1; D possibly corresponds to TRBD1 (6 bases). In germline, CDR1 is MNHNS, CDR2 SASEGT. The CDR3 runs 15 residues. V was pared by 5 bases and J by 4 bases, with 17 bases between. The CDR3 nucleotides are TGTGCCAGCAGTCAAAGACAGGCTGGGGGCACTGAAGCTTTCTTT. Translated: CASSQRQAGGTEAFF.

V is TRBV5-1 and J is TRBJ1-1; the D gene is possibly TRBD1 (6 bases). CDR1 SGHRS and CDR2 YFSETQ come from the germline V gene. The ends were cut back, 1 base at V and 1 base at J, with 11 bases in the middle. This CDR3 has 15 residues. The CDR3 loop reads CASSLMAGANTEAFF. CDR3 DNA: TGCGCCAGCAGCTTGATGGCGGGGGCGAACACTGAAGCTTTCTTT.

CDR3 protein: CASSPRCWSSYNEQFF. DNA of the CDR3: TGTGCCAGCTCACCAAGGTGCTGGAGCTCCTACAATGAGCAGTTCTTC. The chain links TRBV18 to TRBJ2-1; no clear D. This CDR3 has 16 amino acids. From germline, CDR1 is KGHSH and CDR2 LQKENI. The V gene lost 2 bases and the J gene lost 0 bases, with 11 bases spanning the gap.

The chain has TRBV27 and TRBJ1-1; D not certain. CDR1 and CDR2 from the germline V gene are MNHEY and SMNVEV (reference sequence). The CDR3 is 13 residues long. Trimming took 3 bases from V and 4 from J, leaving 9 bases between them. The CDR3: CASSLTPATEAFF. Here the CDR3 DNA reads TGTGCCAGCAGTTTGACACCCGCCACTGAAGCTTTCTTT.

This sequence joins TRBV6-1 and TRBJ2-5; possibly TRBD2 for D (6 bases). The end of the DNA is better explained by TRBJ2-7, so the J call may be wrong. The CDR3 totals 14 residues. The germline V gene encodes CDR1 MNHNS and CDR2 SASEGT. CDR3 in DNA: TGTGCCAGCAGTCTGGGCGGGACTTCCTACGAGCAGTACTTC. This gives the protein CASSLGGTSYEQYF.

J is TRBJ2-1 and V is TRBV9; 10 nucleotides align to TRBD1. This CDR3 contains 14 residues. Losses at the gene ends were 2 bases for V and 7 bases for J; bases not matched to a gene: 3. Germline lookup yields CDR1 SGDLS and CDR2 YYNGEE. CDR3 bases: TGTGCCAGCAGCGTTGACAGGGGGCTTAATGAGCAGTTCTTC. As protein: CASSVDRGLNEQFF.

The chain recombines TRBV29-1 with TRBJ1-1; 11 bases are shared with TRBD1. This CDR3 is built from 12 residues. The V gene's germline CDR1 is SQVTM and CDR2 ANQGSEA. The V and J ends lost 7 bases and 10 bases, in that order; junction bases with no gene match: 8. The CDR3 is CSGTGTGGRAFF. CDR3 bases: TGCAGCGGAACCGGGACAGGGGGGAGAGCTTTCTTT.

In DNA form, the CDR3 reads TGCGCCAGCAGGAGTTTGGAGGCCTACGAGCAGTACTTC. This translates into CASRSLEAYEQYF. The chain couples TRBV5-1 to TRBJ2-5, with D maybe TRBD2 (5 bases). TRBJ2-7 matches the DNA end more closely, so the J call is doubtful. CDR1 is SGHRS, CDR2 YFSETQ, per germline. The CDR3 spans 13 residues.

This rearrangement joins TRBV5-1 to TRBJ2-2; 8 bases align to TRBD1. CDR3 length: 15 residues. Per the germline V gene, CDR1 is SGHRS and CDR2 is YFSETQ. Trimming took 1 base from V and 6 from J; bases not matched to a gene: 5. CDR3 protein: CASSLMTGEAGELFF. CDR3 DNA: TGCGCCAGCAGCTTGATGACAGGGGAAGCCGGGGAGCTGTTTTTT. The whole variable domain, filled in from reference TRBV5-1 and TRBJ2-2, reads KAGVTQTPRYLIKTRGQQVTLSCSPISGHRSVSWYQQTPGQGLQFLFEYFSETQRNKGNFPGRFSGRQFSNSRSEMNVSTLELGDSALYLCASSLMTGEAGELFFGEGSRLTVL.

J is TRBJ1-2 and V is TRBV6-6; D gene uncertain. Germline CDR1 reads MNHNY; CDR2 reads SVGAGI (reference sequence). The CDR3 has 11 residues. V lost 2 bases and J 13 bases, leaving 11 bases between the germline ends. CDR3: CASSYSVDFTF. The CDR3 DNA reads TGTGCCAGCAGTTACAGTGTCGACTTCACCTTC.

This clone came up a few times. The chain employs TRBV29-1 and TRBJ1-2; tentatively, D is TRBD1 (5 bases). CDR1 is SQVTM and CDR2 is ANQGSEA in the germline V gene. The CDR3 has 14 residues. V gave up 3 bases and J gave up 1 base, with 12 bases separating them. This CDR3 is CSVEVAGLNYGYTF. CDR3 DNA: TGCAGCGTTGAGGTCGCAGGGCTTAACTATGGCTACACCTTC.

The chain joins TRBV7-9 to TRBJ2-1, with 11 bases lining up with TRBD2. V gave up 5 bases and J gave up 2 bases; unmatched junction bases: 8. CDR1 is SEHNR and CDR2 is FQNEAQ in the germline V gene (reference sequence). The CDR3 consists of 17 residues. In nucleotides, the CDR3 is TGTGCCAGCAGCCCTCTACTAGCGGGAGTAACCTACAATGAGCAGTTCTTC. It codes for CASSPLLAGVTYNEQFF. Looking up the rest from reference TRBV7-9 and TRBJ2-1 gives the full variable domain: DTGVSQNPRHKITKRGQNVTFRCDPISEHNRLYWYRQTLGQGPEFLTYFQNEAQLEKSRLLSDRFSAERPKGSFSTLEIQRTEQGDSAMYLCASSPLLAGVTYNEQFFGPGTRLTVL.

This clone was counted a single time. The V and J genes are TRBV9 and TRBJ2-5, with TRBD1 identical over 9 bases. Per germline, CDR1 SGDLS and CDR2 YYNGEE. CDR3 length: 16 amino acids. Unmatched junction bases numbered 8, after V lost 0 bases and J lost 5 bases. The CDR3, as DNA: TGTGCCAGCAGCGTAGCGGGACAGGGCTTTGGGGAGACCCAGTACTTC. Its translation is CASSVAGQGFGETQYF.

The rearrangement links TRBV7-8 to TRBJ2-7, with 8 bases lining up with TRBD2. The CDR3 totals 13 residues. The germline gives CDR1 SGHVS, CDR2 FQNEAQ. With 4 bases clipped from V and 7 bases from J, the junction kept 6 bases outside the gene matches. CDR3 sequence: CASSSPTSAEQYF. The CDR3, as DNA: TGTGCCAGCAGCTCCCCGACTAGCGCAGAGCAGTACTTC.

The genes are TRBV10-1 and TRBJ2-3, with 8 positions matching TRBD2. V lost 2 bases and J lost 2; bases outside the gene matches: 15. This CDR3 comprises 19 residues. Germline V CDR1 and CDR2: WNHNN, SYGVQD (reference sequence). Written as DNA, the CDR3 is TGCGCCAGCAGTGAGGTCCTTTCGGCTAGCGGGTTACCCACAGATACGCAGTATTTT. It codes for CASSEVLSASGLPTDTQYF.

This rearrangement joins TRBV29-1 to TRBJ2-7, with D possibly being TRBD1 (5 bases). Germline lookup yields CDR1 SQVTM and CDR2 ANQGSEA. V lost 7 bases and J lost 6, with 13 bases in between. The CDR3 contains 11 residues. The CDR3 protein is CSATQGSEQYF. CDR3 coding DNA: TGCAGCGCCACCCAGGGAAGCGAGCAGTACTTC.

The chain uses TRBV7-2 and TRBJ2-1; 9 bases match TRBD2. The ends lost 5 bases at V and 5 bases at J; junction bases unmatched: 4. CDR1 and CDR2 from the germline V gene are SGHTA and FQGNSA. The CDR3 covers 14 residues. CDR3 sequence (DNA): TGTGCCAGCAGCATTTCTAGCGGGAACAATGAGCAGTTCTTC. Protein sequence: CASSISSGNNEQFF.

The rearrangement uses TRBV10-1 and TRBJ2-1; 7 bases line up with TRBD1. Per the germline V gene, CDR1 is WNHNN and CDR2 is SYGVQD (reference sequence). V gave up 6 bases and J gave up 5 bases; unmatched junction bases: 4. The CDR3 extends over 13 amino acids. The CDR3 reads CASRTGLDNEQFF. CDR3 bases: TGCGCCAGCAGGACAGGGCTCGACAATGAGCAGTTCTTC.

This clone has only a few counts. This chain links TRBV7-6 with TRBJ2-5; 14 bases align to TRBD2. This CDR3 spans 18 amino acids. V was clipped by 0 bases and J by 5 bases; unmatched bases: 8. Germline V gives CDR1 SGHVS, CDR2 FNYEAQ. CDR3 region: CASSLAPTSGRAWETQYF. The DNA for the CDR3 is TGTGCCAGCAGCTTAGCCCCGACTAGCGGGAGGGCCTGGGAGACCCAGTACTTC.

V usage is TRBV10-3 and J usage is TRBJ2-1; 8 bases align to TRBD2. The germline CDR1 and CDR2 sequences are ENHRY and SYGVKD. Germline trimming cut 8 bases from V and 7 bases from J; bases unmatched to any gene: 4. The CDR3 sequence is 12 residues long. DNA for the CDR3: TGTGCCATCGGCTCGGGGGGGAATGAGCAGTTCTTC. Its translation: CAIGSGGNEQFF.

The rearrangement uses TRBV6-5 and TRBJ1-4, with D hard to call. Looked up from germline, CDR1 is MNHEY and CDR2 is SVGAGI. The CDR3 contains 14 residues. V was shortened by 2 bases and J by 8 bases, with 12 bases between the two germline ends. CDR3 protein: CASSYLAGKEKLFF. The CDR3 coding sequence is TGTGCCAGCAGTTACCTGGCGGGGAAAGAAAAACTGTTTTTT.

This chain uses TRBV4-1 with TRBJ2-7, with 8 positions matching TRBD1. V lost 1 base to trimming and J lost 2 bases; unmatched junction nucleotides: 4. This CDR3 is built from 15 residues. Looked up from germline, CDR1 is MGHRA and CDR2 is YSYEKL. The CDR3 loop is CASSQADRGPYEQYF. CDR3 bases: TGCGCCAGCAGCCAAGCCGACAGGGGACCCTACGAGCAGTACTTC.

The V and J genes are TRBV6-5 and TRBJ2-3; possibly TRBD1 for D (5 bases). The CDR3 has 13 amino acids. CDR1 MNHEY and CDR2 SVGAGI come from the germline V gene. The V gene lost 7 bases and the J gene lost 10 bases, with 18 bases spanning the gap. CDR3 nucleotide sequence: TGTGCCAGCATGGGGCTCCTCCTCGATGCGCAGTATTTT. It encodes CASMGLLLDAQYF.